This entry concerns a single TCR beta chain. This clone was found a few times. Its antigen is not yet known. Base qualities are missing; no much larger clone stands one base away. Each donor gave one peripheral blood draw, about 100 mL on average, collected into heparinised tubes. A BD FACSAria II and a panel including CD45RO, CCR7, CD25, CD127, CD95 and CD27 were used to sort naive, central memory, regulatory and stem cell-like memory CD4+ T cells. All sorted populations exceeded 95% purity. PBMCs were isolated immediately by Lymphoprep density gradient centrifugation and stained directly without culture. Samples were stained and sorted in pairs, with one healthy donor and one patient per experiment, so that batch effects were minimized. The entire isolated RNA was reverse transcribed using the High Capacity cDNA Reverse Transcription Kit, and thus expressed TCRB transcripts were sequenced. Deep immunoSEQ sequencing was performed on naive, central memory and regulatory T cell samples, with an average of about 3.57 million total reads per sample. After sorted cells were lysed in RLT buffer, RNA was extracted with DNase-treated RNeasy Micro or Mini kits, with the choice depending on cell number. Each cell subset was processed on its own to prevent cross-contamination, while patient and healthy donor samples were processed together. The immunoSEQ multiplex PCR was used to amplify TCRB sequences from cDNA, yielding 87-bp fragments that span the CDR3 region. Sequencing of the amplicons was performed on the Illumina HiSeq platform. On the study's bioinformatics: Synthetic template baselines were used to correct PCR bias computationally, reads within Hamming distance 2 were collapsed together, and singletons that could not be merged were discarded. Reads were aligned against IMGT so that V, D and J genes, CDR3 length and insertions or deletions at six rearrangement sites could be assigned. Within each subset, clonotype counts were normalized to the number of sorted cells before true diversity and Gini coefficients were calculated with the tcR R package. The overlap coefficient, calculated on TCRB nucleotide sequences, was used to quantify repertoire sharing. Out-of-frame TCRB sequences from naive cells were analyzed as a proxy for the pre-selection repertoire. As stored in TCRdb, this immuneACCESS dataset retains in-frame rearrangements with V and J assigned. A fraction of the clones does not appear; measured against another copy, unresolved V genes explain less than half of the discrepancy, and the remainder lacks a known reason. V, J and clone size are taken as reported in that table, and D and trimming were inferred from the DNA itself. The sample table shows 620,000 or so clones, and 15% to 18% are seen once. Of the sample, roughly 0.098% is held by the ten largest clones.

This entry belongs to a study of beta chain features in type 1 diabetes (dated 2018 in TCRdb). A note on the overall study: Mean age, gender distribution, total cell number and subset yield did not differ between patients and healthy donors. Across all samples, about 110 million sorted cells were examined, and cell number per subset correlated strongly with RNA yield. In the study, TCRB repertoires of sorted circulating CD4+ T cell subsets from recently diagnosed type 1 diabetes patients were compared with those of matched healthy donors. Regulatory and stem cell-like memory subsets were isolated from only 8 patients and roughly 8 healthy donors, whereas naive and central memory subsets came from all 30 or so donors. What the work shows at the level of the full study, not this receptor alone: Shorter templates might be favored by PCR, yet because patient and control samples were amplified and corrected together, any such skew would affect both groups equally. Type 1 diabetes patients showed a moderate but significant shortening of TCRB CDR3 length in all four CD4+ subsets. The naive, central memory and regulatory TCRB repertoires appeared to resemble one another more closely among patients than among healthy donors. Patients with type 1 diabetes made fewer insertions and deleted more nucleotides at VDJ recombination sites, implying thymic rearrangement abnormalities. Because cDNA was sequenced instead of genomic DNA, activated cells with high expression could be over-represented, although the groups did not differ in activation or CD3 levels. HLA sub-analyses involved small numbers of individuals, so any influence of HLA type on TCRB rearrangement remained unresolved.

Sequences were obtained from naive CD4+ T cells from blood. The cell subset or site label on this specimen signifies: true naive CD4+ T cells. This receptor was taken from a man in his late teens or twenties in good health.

In nucleotides, the sequence is TGCGCCAGCAGGGAGACAGGGAACTATGGCTACACCTTC. It codes for CASRETGNYGYTF. The chain joins TRBV10-2 to TRBJ1-2; the junction holds 7 bases that match TRBD1. Trimmed from V: 6 bases; trimmed from J: 2 bases; junction bases lacking a gene match: 3. Spanning cysteine to phenylalanine, the CDR3 consists of 13 amino acids. Here the CDR3 DNA is all that survives: 39 bases in frame from base 1. Based on the germline V gene, the CDR1 and CDR2 sequences are WSHSY and SAAADI.